Reported below is one T cell receptor beta chain. Its specificity is unknown. Per germline, CDR1 SGDLS and CDR2 YYNGEE. The CDR3 is 14 residues long. V lost 3 bases and J lost 8; bases outside the gene matches: 0. The data were obtained in a study of cytomegalovirus exposure and HLA in healthy donors. Study-level findings and limits: The likely explanation for a cluster of highly shared sequence variants was sequencing artifact. The authors enumerated 180 or so TCR beta chains as linked to cytomegalovirus. Three chains tied to CMV proved CMV antigen-specific in vitro. A few V segments could not be told apart, such as TRBV6-2 and TRBV6-3, and were left out.

The primer mix had 60 Vbeta and 13 Jbeta primers. Clones were sequenced by immunoSEQ multiplex PCR, and TCRdb holds only the in-frame ones, with some missing. This repertoire shows 30,000 to 40,000 clones, more than 80% found once; its top ten account for 6%. The chain is built from TRBV9 and TRBJ2-2; 14 nucleotides line up with TRBD2. The sequenced material came from PBMCs. The clonotype comes from a male donor in good health and CMV-seronegative. The CDR3 is CASSGTSGRGELFF. DNA of the CDR3: TGTGCCAGCAGCGGGACTAGCGGGAGGGGGGAGCTGTTTTTT.